The 6 T cell receptor beta chains below all came from one sample that was sequenced in a study of cytotoxic CD8 clonotypes in ibrutinib-treated CLL. Assay: immunoSEQ multiplex PCR; the TCRdb copy retains only in-frame clones and omits some. The data contain under 200,000 clones, 81% of them singletons. The starting material was PBMCs, obtained after 12 months of ibrutinib treatment. These receptor sequences come from a human donor with chronic lymphocytic leukemia.

The rearrangement links TRBV4-2 to TRBJ1-2; 7 positions match TRBD1. CDR1 LGHNA and CDR2 YNFKEQ come from the germline V gene. The CDR3 has 16 residues. V trimming: 0 bases; J trimming: 0 bases; junction bases outside the gene matches: 4. The CDR3 nucleotides read TGTGCCAGCAGCCAAGAACTGACAGGGTCTAACTATGGCTACACCTTC. This encodes CASSQELTGSNYGYTF.

This clone was counted a single time. The gene calls are TRBV23-1 and TRBJ2-7; possible D gene TRBD1, 6 bases. TRBV23-1 is an ORF, and what it does is uncertain. V was pared by 1 base and J by 9 bases, with 10 bases between. The CDR3 runs to 12 residues. The CDR3 region has the DNA TGCGCCAGCAGTCAATTAGACAGGTCGCAGTACTTC. Its protein product is CASSQLDRSQYF.

The V gene is TRBV7-2, the J gene TRBJ2-7; D may be TRBD1 (7 bases). V gave up 10 bases and J gave up 3 bases, with 19 bases separating them. Germline V lookup: CDR1 SGHTA, CDR2 FQGNSA. The length of the CDR3 is 14 residues. Here the CDR3 reads CATVTGQGGYEQYF. The DNA for the CDR3 is TGTGCCACTGTGACGGGGCAGGGGGGCTACGAGCAGTACTTC.

This rearrangement joins TRBV5-1 to TRBJ2-1; D not certain. The V end was cut by 0 bases, the J end by 9 bases, with 7 bases between. Looked up from germline, CDR1 is SGHRS and CDR2 is YFSETQ. This CDR3 contains 12 residues. In nucleotides, the CDR3 is TGCGCCAGCAGCTTGGTGGTCCGTGAGCAGTTCTTC. Translating gives CASSLVVREQFF. The whole variable domain, filled in from reference TRBV5-1 and TRBJ2-1, reads KAGVTQTPRYLIKTRGQQVTLSCSPISGHRSVSWYQQTPGQGLQFLFEYFSETQRNKGNFPGRFSGRQFSNSRSEMNVSTLELGDSALYLCASSLVVREQFFGPGTRLTVL.

The V call is TRBV6-5, the J call TRBJ2-1; the D is unclear. CDR1 and CDR2 (germline): MNHEY, SVGAGI. V was trimmed by 2 bases and J by 0 bases, leaving 11 bases between them. The CDR3 is made up of 16 amino acids. CDR3 coding DNA: TGTGCCAGCAGTTACGATATATGGAGCTCCTACAATGAGCAGTTCTTC. Its protein product is CASSYDIWSSYNEQFF.

In its sample, this clone was seen once. The chain has TRBV4-2 and TRBJ2-5, with TRBD2 matching over 14 bases. V gave up 4 bases and J gave up 5 bases; unmatched junction bases: 6. Looked up from germline, CDR1 is LGHNA and CDR2 is YNFKEQ. The CDR3 runs to 16 residues. The chain's CDR3 is CASSLGGTSGSETQYF. The DNA for the CDR3 is TGTGCCAGCAGCCTAGGTGGGACTAGCGGGAGTGAGACCCAGTACTTC.